The 15 T cell receptor beta chains below come from one sample, sequenced in a study of CD8 T cells in ankylosing spondylitis. TCRdb used MiXCR to reprocess the 5' RACE reads, holding one entry per CDR3 protein. The sample includes 150,000 to 200,000 distinct CDR3 sequences, around 20% of them seen just once. Sequencing was performed on blood, either unsorted or a sorted T cell fraction (not recorded which). Every receptor here comes from a male donor with ankylosing spondylitis or in good health (not recorded which).

Of note for this clonotype: A read error is possible here, since a much larger clone lies one base away. This chain joins TRBV5-1 and TRBJ2-1; 8 nucleotides agree with TRBD2. The germline gives CDR1 SGHRS, CDR2 YFSETQ. Trimming at V came to 2 bases and at J to 12 bases, leaving 10 bases not matched to a gene. There are 14 residues in the CDR3. The CDR3 region is CASSFSAGDSAQFF. CDR3 coding DNA: TGCGCCAGCAGCTTTTCAGCGGGAGATAGTGCGCAGTTCTTC.

The sample holds a few counts of this clonotype. The CDR3 DNA sequence: TGTGCCAGCAGTCGACCGGGACTAGCGGGAGTTCATGAGCAGTTCTTC. Its protein is CASSRPGLAGVHEQFF. The chain joins TRBV12-3 or TRBV12-4 to TRBJ2-1; 14 bases are shared with TRBD2. The trim removed 5 bases at V and 8 bases at J, leaving 8 bases unmatched. The CDR3 loop spans 16 amino acids.

This clonotype has ten or more counts. The chain couples TRBV10-3 to TRBJ2-2; D remains ambiguous. This CDR3 has 15 residues. CDR1 is ENHRY and CDR2 is SYGVKD in the germline V gene. Deletions cut 4 bases from V and 2 bases from J, with 11 bases between. The CDR3 protein is CAISVDHTNTGELFF. In DNA form, the CDR3 reads TGTGCCATCAGTGTGGACCACACAAACACCGGGGAGCTGTTTTTT.

In this sample, this clonotype turned up many times. This sequence joins TRBV29-1 and TRBJ1-3, with D maybe TRBD1 (6 bases). Trimming shortened V by 4 bases and J by 4 bases, and 14 bases separated the two germline ends. This CDR3 has 14 residues. Germline lookup yields CDR1 SQVTM and CDR2 ANQGSEA. Written as DNA, the CDR3 is TGCAGCGTTGGGGAGACAGGTAGAGGAAACACCATATATTTT. Translating it yields CSVGETGRGNTIYF.

This clonotype came up a few times. The chain employs TRBV20-1 and TRBJ1-5; TRBD1 matches 11 bases. Germline lookup yields CDR1 DFQATT and CDR2 SNEGSKA (reference sequence). V lost 5 bases and J lost 7; bases outside the gene matches: 1. This CDR3 comprises 12 residues. CDR3 sequence (DNA): TGCAGTGCTGGGACAGGGGGACAGCCCCAGCATTTT. It encodes CSAGTGGQPQHF.

The sample holds many counts of this clonotype. V and J are TRBV20-1 and TRBJ2-7; 11 bases are a match to TRBD2. This CDR3 spans 15 amino acids. J gave up 4 bases and V 1 base, and 6 bases lay outside the gene matches. Germline V gene sequence: CDR1 DFQATT, CDR2 SNEGSKA (reference sequence). The CDR3 region has the DNA TGCAGTGCTAGAGCCCTCGGGACTAGCGGATACGAGCAGTACTTC. Its protein product is CSARALGTSGYEQYF.

The genes are TRBV12-3 or TRBV12-4 and TRBJ2-2; D ambiguous. This CDR3 region has 15 residues. V was trimmed by 0 bases and J by 3 bases, leaving 8 bases between them. CDR3 in DNA: TGTGCCAGCAGTTTAGCGCGTTCTTACACCGGGGAGCTGTTTTTT. Encoded protein: CASSLARSYTGELFF.

This clonotype was observed a few times. This chain uses TRBV4-1 with TRBJ1-5; unclear D gene. V was pared by 4 bases and J by 1 base, with 11 bases between. Germline CDR1 is MGHRA and CDR2 is YSYEKL. The CDR3 sequence is 15 residues long. For the CDR3, the DNA is TGCGCCAGCAGCCCAAACGAGGGAAGCAATCAGCCCCAGCATTTT. It yields the protein CASSPNEGSNQPQHF.

This clonotype was detected many times. The rearrangement joins TRBV9 to TRBJ2-7; D uncertain. CDR1 SGDLS and CDR2 YYNGEE come from the germline V gene. The CDR3 loop spans 14 amino acids. Trimming cost V 0 bases and J 0 bases, with 7 bases left between them. CDR3 coding DNA: TGTGCCAGCAGCGTAGGTTCAAGCTCCTACGAGCAGTACTTC. It is translated as CASSVGSSSYEQYF.

This sequence joins TRBV20-1 and TRBJ1-5; D might be TRBD1 (5 bases). This CDR3 spans 15 amino acids. V lost 0 bases and J lost 4, with 13 bases in between. From germline, CDR1 is DFQATT and CDR2 SNEGSKA (reference sequence). The CDR3 DNA reads TGCAGTGCTAGAGATAGGAGGGGCGGAAATCAGCCCCAGCATTTT. Its protein product is CSARDRRGGNQPQHF.

V gene TRBV27 combines with J gene TRBJ2-7; 9 positions agree with TRBD1. The CDR3 sequence is 14 residues long. V gave up 7 bases and J gave up 7 bases; unmatched junction bases: 11. Germline assignment: CDR1 MNHEY and CDR2 SMNVEV (reference sequence). CDR3 nucleotides: TGTGCCAGCACTCAGGGACAGGGCTGGTTGGAGCAGTACTTC. This sequence encodes CASTQGQGWLEQYF.

This rearrangement joins TRBV20-1 to TRBJ2-5; D not resolved. Per germline, CDR1 DFQATT and CDR2 SNEGSKA (reference sequence). This CDR3 comprises 11 residues. The ends were cut back, 2 bases at V and 5 bases at J, with 6 bases in the middle. The CDR3 loop is CSARYPETQYF. CDR3 nucleotide sequence: TGCAGTGCTAGATACCCTGAGACCCAGTACTTC.

This clonotype has ten or more counts. The V and J genes are TRBV6-1 and TRBJ2-1; a possible D gene is TRBD1 (6 bases). The CDR3 runs 15 residues. Deletions cut 8 bases from V and 4 bases from J, with 18 bases between. The V gene's germline CDR1 is MNHNS and CDR2 SASEGT. CDR3: CASSMSRGVYNEQFF. CDR3 in DNA: TGTGCCAGCTCTATGAGCAGGGGAGTATACAATGAGCAGTTCTTC.

The V call is TRBV5-4, the J call TRBJ2-2; 10 nucleotides line up with TRBD2. The germline V gene has CDR1 SGHNT and CDR2 YYREEE (reference sequence). With V trimmed by 4 bases and J by 0 bases, 3 bases remained unmatched. CDR3 length: 16 residues. The CDR3 nucleotides are TGTGCCAGCAGCGCGGGACTAGCGCCGAACACCGGGGAGCTGTTTTTT. This encodes CASSAGLAPNTGELFF.

The CDR3 sequence is CATSDLSVGGYTF. CDR3 nucleotide sequence: TGTGCCACCAGTGATTTGTCTGTGGGAGGCTACACCTTC. The chain carries TRBV24-1 and TRBJ1-2; unclear D gene. This CDR3 contains 13 residues. Trimming shortened V by 0 bases and J by 8 bases, and 9 bases separated the two germline ends. Germline lookup yields CDR1 KGHDR and CDR2 SFDVKD.